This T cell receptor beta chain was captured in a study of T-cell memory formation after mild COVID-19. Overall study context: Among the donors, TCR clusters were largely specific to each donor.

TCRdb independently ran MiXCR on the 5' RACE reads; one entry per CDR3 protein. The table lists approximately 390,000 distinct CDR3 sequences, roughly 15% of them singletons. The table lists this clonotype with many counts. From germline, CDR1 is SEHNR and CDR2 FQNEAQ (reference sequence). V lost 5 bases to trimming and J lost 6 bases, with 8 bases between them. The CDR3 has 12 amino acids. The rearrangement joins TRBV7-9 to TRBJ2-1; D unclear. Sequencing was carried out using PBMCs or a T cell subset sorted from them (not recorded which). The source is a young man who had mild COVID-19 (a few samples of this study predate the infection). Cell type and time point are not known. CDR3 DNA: TGTGCCAGCAGCGGTATAAGCAATGAGCAGTTCTTC. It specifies CASSGISNEQFF.